This is a list of T cell receptor beta chains from one sample in a study of response to subunit inactivated influenza vaccine. TCRdb used MiXCR to reprocess the RT-PCR reads, holding one entry per CDR3 protein. This sample yields hundreds of thousands of distinct CDR3 sequences, of which less than 10% are seen a single time; roughly 13% belongs to the top ten. The sequenced sample was PBMCs from blood, obtained around 2 years after vaccination. The receptors were gathered from a man between 50 and 69 years old who received an inactivated influenza vaccine. Both conserved end residues are part of each CDR3. A D gene is named only where the DNA matches it firmly. Not all rows give a size; the values are once, few, many and, for expanded clones, a class.

TRBJ2-6,TRBV29-1,TRBD1,-,17,TGCAGCGTTGTGGCGCAGGGGGTTGGCTCTGGGGCCAACGTCCTGACTTTC,CSVVAQGVGSGANVLTF
TRBJ2-5,TRBV20-1,-,-,15,TGCAGTGCTAGAGATAGCCGGGTGGGGGAGGAGACCCAGTACTTC,CSARDSRVGEETQYF
TRBJ2-2,TRBV10-3,-,few,12,TGTGCCATCGGGGGGTACACCGGGGAGCTGTTTTTT,CAIGGYTGELFF
TRBJ1-6,TRBV7-9,-,many,11,TGTGCCAGCAGCACTCAAGGACCCCTCCACTTT,CASSTQGPLHF
TRBJ1-2,TRBV6-5,-,few,14,TGTGCCAGCAGTTACTCAGGCGTAATGGATGGCTACACCTTC,CASSYSGVMDGYTF
TRBJ2-5,TRBV5-1,TRBD2,few,16,TGCGCCAGCAGCTTGGCCGGTAGCGGGGGGGCGGAGACCCAGTACTTC,CASSLAGSGGAETQYF
TRBJ2-2,TRBV5-1,-,few,15,TGCGCCAGCAGCTTGTCAACAGGGCCAGCCGGGGAGCTGTTTTTT,CASSLSTGPAGELFF
TRBJ2-1,TRBV18,TRBD2,many,17,TGTGCCAGCTCACCACCGTTGGTGCTAGCGGGAGGGCACGAGCAGTTCTTC,CASSPPLVLAGGHEQFF
TRBJ2-5,TRBV5-6,-,-,14,TGTGCCAGCAGCAACCTAGGAAACCAAGAGACCCAGTACTTC,CASSNLGNQETQYF
TRBJ2-5,TRBV4-3,-,-,14,TGCGCCAGCAGCCAAGACGTTGGGGAAGAGACCCAGTACTTC,CASSQDVGEETQYF
TRBJ1-5,TRBV3-1,-,few,19,TGTGCCAGCAGCCAAGGATCGCGGGGGGGACATTATAGCAATCAGCCCCAGCATTTT,CASSQGSRGGHYSNQPQHF
TRBJ2-1,TRBV29-1,TRBD2,-,13,TGCAGCGGCGGGACTAGCGAAAAGAATGAGCAGCTCTTC,CSGGTSEKNEQLF
TRBJ2-7,TRBV20-1,-,few,12,TGCAGTGCTAGAGTGGGAGGCTACGAGCAGTACTTC,CSARVGGYEQYF
TRBJ2-3,TRBV7-2,TRBD2,many,16,TGTGCCAGCAGCTCCGGACTAGCGGGAGGGCCACATACGCAGTATTTT,CASSSGLAGGPHTQYF
TRBJ1-2,TRBV12-3/TRBV12-4,-,many,13,TGTGCCAGCAGCTCCCGAAAAAACTATGGCTACACCTTC,CASSSRKNYGYTF
TRBJ2-1,TRBV11-2,-,-,16,TGTGCCAGCAGCTTATTCTCGGACGCAGGGGACAATGAGCAGTTCTTC,CASSLFSDAGDNEQFF
TRBJ2-1,TRBV20-1,-,few,12,TGCAGTGCTAGAGAGGGGCACAATGAGCAGTTCTTC,CSAREGHNEQFF
TRBJ2-2,TRBV28,-,-,14,TGTGCCAGCAAGGGGGGGGTGAACACCGGGGAGCTGTTTTTT,CASKGGVNTGELFF
TRBJ2-7,TRBV12-3/TRBV12-4,TRBD2,few,13,TGTGCCAGCAGTTATCTAGCGGGAGACGAGCAGTACTTC,CASSYLAGDEQYF
TRBJ2-7,TRBV28,TRBD1,few,17,TGTGCCAGCACCACCAGTCGGAGGAGACAGGGTTCCTACGAGCAGTACTTC,CASTTSRRRQGSYEQYF
TRBJ1-2,TRBV27,TRBD1,few,15,TGTGCCAGCAGTTTATATCAGGGGGCGGACTATGGCTACACCTTC,CASSLYQGADYGYTF
TRBJ1-6,TRBV6-1,-,many,16,TGTGCCAGCAGTGACCCGATGGGGCGATATAATTCACCCCTCCACTTT,CASSDPMGRYNSPLHF
TRBJ1-1,TRBV20-1,-,-,14,TGCAGTGCTAGGGAGGGGGGGTTGAACACTGAAGCTTTCTTT,CSAREGGLNTEAFF
TRBJ1-1,TRBV2,-,few,11,TGTGCCAGCAGAGACAGCGTTGAAGCTTTCTTT,CASRDSVEAFF
TRBJ2-1,TRBV11-1,-,many,15,TGTGCCAGCAGCACACAACCCCAGGTCATTAGTGAGCAGTTCTTC,CASSTQPQVISEQFF
TRBJ2-1,TRBV27,TRBD2,-,18,TGTGCCAGCAGTTTATCTCGGCTTTGGCGGGGGGGCAGGTTGGAGCAGTTCTTC,CASSLSRLWRGGRLEQFF
TRBJ2-7,TRBV20-1,TRBD2,few,15,TGCAGTGCTACCACGACTAGCGGGGGGGGCTACGAGCAGTACTTC,CSATTTSGGGYEQYF
TRBJ2-3,TRBV12-3/TRBV12-4,-,few,14,TGTGCCAGCAGCCCTAGCTATATGGCAGATACGCAGTATTTT,CASSPSYMADTQYF
TRBJ2-3,TRBV20-1,TRBD2,-,18,TGCAGTGCTAGAGATGCGTCTAGCGGGAGTGGGTTGGCAGATACGCAGTATTTT,CSARDASSGSGLADTQYF
TRBJ2-2,TRBV4-3,TRBD2,many,19,TGCGCCAGCAGCCAAGAGCCCCGTACTAGCGGGGGTTACACCGGGGAGCTGTTTTTT,CASSQEPRTSGGYTGELFF
TRBJ1-1,TRBV20-1,-,many,12,TGCAGTGCTCTACTGGGACTTGCTGAAGCTTTCTTT,CSALLGLAEAFF
TRBJ2-2,TRBV29-1,-,many,13,TGCAGCGTTTCAGGGTTTCAGGCCGGGGAGCTGTTTTTT,CSVSGFQAGELFF
TRBJ2-1,TRBV12-3/TRBV12-4,-,few,11,TGTGCCAGCAGTTTCTCAGGGTCCCCCTTCTTC,CASSFSGSPFF
TRBJ2-3,TRBV5-1,-,-,15,TGCGCCAGCAGCTTGGGTGCGACCGAGGCAGATACGCAGTATTTT,CASSLGATEADTQYF
TRBJ2-1,TRBV27,-,few,17,TGTGCCAGCAGTCCTCCGGACGGACAAAGCTCCTACAATGAGCAGTTCTTC,CASSPPDGQSSYNEQFF
TRBJ2-1,TRBV11-2,-,-,12,TGTGCCAGCAGCTTAAACAGGCTTGAGCAGTTCTTC,CASSLNRLEQFF
TRBJ1-2,TRBV5-1,-,-,14,TGCGCCAGCAGCGAGACTTTGAAGGGCTGGGGCTACACCTTC,CASSETLKGWGYTF
TRBJ1-2,TRBV18,-,-,14,TGTGCCAGCTCACCTAAACAGGAGGACTATGGCTACACCTTC,CASSPKQEDYGYTF
TRBJ2-7,TRBV25-1,-,many,12,TGTGCCAGCAGTGCAGGGGTCGGCGAGCAGTACTTC,CASSAGVGEQYF
TRBJ2-7,TRBV7-2,TRBD1,-,15,TGTGCCAGCAGCTGGGACAGGGGGGCCCCCTACGAGCAGTACTTC,CASSWDRGAPYEQYF
TRBJ1-1,TRBV12-3/TRBV12-4,-,few,12,TGTGCCAGCAGTTTTGTGGGAACTGAAGCTTTCTTT,CASSFVGTEAFF
TRBJ2-3,TRBV29-1,-,few,14,TGCAGCGTTGAAGTGGGACAACCCACAGATACGCAGTATTTT,CSVEVGQPTDTQYF